These T cell receptor beta chains were read from a single sample in a study of blood T cells in healthy people across ages. MiXCR, run by TCRdb on the 5' RACE reads, gives a single entry per CDR3 protein. This table holds under 2,000,000 distinct CDR3 sequences, about 50% found once. The sequenced sample consisted of blood. All receptors derive from a woman between 35 and 50 years old in good health. The CDR3 runs from the conserved cysteine through the conserved F or W. Not every row has a clone size; where given, it reads once, few, many or a size class.

v_gene | abundance | CDR3aa
TRBV20-1 | - | CSAPQAGGLKETQYF
TRBV9 | - | CASSVGGTGERTYNEQFF
TRBV4-3 | - | CASSQDTAGGRTDTQYF
TRBV6-6 | few | CASNLGTGGQPQHF
TRBV20-1 | - | CSAPAVHRVLLYTF
TRBV20-1 | few | CSVGELVPYEQYF
TRBV27 | - | CASSSGFLNEQFF
TRBV20-1 | - | CSATYPAADSSYEQYF
TRBV25-1 | - | CASEELAGAYNEQFF
TRBV20-1 | - | CSARDLLGQGLVDEQFF
TRBV27 | - | CASSLSWTGLNGYTF
TRBV6-2/TRBV6-3 | - | CASRPTDRPYEQYF
TRBV4-2 | few | CASSQDSGSDTQYF
TRBV20-1 | - | CSARTRGADGYTF